Reported below is one T cell receptor (beta chain). Compared with germline, one end of the junction differs, possibly owing to a read error. It was from unfractionated whole blood that total RNA was extracted. This specimen belongs to a study of human T cells and chemical hapten exposure. Whole-study context: Small pooled library volume differences mainly caused per-sample TCR yield variation.

Unique molecular identifiers were affixed to discrete cDNA molecules within the library. The authors' processing: Counting gave a median of roughly 100,000 TCRs per sample, with values ranging from 23,224 to 690,600. TCRdb independently ran MiXCR on the 5' RACE reads; one entry per CDR3 protein. The V and J calls reflect TCRdb's pipeline rather than the authors' work. The sample records tens of thousands of distinct CDR3 sequences, 6.5% to 8.5% being singletons. The TCR originated in a male donor in good health.

CDR3 sequence: CVSSTVKGVSSTDTQYF. The CDR3 nucleotides read TGTGTCAGCAGCACAGTGAAGGGGGTCTCTAGCACAGATACGCAGTATTTT. The V call is TRBV7-9, the J call TRBJ2-3; D perhaps matches TRBD1 (6 bases). CDR1 and CDR2 from the germline V gene are SEHNR and FQNEAQ (reference sequence). The CDR3 sequence is 17 residues long.